This T cell receptor beta chain originates from a study of blood T cell repertoires in COVID-19. Study in general: Samples taken during acute and convalescent COVID-19 were collected in the United States, Italy and Spain.

The CDR3 sequence is 14 residues long. The V gene end was trimmed by 7 bases and the J gene end by 5 bases; junction bases not matched to a gene: 11. Germline loops: CDR1 SGHRS, CDR2 YFSETQ. Per the authors' pipeline: Amplified reference gene primers provided the basis for estimating nucleated cell counts. The repertoire was sequenced with immunoSEQ multiplex PCR; TCRdb's copy has only in-frame clones and lacks some. The DNA was the basis for D and trimming; V, J and clone size are from that table. The sample contains approximately 70,000 clones, 91% of which appear only once. The J gene is TRBJ2-7, the V gene TRBV5-1, with TRBD2 matching 8 bases. This TCR derives from a human donor with active COVID-19. The donor label of this sample is uncertain. The specimen sequenced was peripheral blood. The CDR3 nucleotides read TGCGCCAGCGCCACCGGGACTAGGTTTAACGAGCAGTACTTC. This translates into CASATGTRFNEQYF.